A selection of T cell receptor beta chains follows, all from one sample in a study of cytomegalovirus exposure and HLA in healthy donors. Repertoires were generated with immunoSEQ multiplex PCR, while TCRdb's copy carries only in-frame clones and drops some. Of over 50,000 clones in the sample, approximately 64% are singletons; the top ten hold over 15%. The sample taken for sequencing was PBMCs. The receptors originated from a man aged 40-49 years in good health and CMV-seropositive. Each CDR3 is given with its conserved first and last residue. D genes are given only for firm matches. Not all rows give a size; the values are once, few, many and, for expanded clones, a class.

V: TRBV5-1
D: .
size: .
J: TRBJ2-3
DNA: TGCGCCAGCAGCTTGGCAATGAGCTATACGCAGTATTTT
CDR3: CASSLAMSYTQYF

V: TRBV30
D: .
size: .
J: TRBJ2-5
DNA: TGTGCCTGGAGCGCTCTTTGGGGCAGGGCGGAGACCCAGTACTTC
CDR3: CAWSALWGRAETQYF

V: TRBV11-2
D: TRBD2
size: .
J: TRBJ2-1
DNA: TGTGCCACCCAGAGGCTAGCGGGGGTCTACAATGAGCAGTTCTTC
CDR3: CATQRLAGVYNEQFF

V: TRBV29-1
D: .
size: few
J: TRBJ1-1
DNA: TGCAGCGCAAATACGGGGGACACTGAAGCTTTCTTT
CDR3: CSANTGDTEAFF

V: TRBV6-1
D: TRBD1
size: .
J: TRBJ2-7
DNA: TGTGCCAGCAGTGAAAACAGGGGTTCGGGTGAGCAGTACTTC
CDR3: CASSENRGSGEQYF

V: TRBV4-3
D: .
size: .
J: TRBJ2-1
DNA: TGCGCCAGCAGCCAAGACCGTCAGCGCGAGCAGTTCTTC
CDR3: CASSQDRQREQFF

V: TRBV7-3
D: TRBD1
size: .
J: TRBJ1-1
DNA: TGTGCCAGCAGCCCAGGACAGGGGCTCACTGAAGCTTTCTTT
CDR3: CASSPGQGLTEAFF

V: TRBV7-9
D: TRBD2
size: .
J: TRBJ2-1
DNA: TGTGCCAGCAGCTTATGGGACCGAGCTAGCGGGAGGGCCGGGAATGAGCAGTTCTTC
CDR3: CASSLWDRASGRAGNEQFF

V: TRBV7-9
D: .
size: .
J: TRBJ1-3
DNA: TGTGCGGGCGTCCTCTCTGGAAACACCATATATTTT
CDR3: CAGVLSGNTIYF

V: TRBV11-2
D: .
size: .
J: TRBJ1-1
DNA: TGTGCCAGCAGCGAGACAGGTTTTAGGGCTGAAGCTTTCTTT
CDR3: CASSETGFRAEAFF

V: TRBV7-9
D: .
size: .
J: TRBJ2-5
DNA: TGTGCCAGCAGCTTCGCTCAGCGAGAGACCCAGTACTTC
CDR3: CASSFAQRETQYF

V: TRBV2
D: TRBD1
size: .
J: TRBJ2-7
DNA: TGTGCCAGCGGACAGGGGGCGGTTGAGCAGTACTTC
CDR3: CASGQGAVEQYF

V: TRBV4-1
D: TRBD2
size: .
J: TRBJ2-1
DNA: TGCGCCAGCAGCCAAGTGGGACTAGCGCTCTACAATGAGCAGTTCTTC
CDR3: CASSQVGLALYNEQFF

V: TRBV10-1
D: TRBD2
size: .
J: TRBJ2-3
DNA: TGCGCCAGCAGTGAGATTGGGGGGGGTTCGACAGATACGCAGTATTTT
CDR3: CASSEIGGGSTDTQYF

V: TRBV7-9
D: TRBD1
size: .
J: TRBJ2-2
DNA: TGTGCCAGCAGTAGGGGACAGGGGCGCGACACCGGGGAGCTGTTTTTT
CDR3: CASSRGQGRDTGELFF

V: TRBV6-1
D: .
size: .
J: TRBJ2-7
DNA: TGTGCCAGCAGTTCCGTACCGAGCTCCTACGAGCAGTACTTC
CDR3: CASSSVPSSYEQYF

V: TRBV30
D: .
size: .
J: TRBJ2-7
DNA: TGTGCCTGGAGTACTCAGGGGAACGAGCAGTACTTC
CDR3: CAWSTQGNEQYF

V: TRBV7-9
D: .
size: .
J: TRBJ2-1
DNA: TGTGCCAGCAGCCCCGGGACAAATCATGAGCAGTTCTTC
CDR3: CASSPGTNHEQFF

V: TRBV2
D: .
size: .
J: TRBJ1-5
DNA: TGTGCCAGCAGGCAGGGTCTCGGTGGTCAGCCCCAGCATTTT
CDR3: CASRQGLGGQPQHF

V: TRBV6-6
D: TRBD1
size: .
J: TRBJ1-2
DNA: TGTGCCAGCAGCGACAGGGCAATCGGTGGCTACACCTTC
CDR3: CASSDRAIGGYTF

V: TRBV28
D: .
size: .
J: TRBJ2-6
DNA: TGTGCCAGCAGTTTTTTGGCTGGTGGGGCCAACGTCCTGACTTTC
CDR3: CASSFLAGGANVLTF

V: TRBV18
D: .
size: .
J: TRBJ2-7
DNA: TGTGCCAGCTCATCAATCGGGGGGCCCAGCTCCTACGAGCAGTACTTC
CDR3: CASSSIGGPSSYEQYF